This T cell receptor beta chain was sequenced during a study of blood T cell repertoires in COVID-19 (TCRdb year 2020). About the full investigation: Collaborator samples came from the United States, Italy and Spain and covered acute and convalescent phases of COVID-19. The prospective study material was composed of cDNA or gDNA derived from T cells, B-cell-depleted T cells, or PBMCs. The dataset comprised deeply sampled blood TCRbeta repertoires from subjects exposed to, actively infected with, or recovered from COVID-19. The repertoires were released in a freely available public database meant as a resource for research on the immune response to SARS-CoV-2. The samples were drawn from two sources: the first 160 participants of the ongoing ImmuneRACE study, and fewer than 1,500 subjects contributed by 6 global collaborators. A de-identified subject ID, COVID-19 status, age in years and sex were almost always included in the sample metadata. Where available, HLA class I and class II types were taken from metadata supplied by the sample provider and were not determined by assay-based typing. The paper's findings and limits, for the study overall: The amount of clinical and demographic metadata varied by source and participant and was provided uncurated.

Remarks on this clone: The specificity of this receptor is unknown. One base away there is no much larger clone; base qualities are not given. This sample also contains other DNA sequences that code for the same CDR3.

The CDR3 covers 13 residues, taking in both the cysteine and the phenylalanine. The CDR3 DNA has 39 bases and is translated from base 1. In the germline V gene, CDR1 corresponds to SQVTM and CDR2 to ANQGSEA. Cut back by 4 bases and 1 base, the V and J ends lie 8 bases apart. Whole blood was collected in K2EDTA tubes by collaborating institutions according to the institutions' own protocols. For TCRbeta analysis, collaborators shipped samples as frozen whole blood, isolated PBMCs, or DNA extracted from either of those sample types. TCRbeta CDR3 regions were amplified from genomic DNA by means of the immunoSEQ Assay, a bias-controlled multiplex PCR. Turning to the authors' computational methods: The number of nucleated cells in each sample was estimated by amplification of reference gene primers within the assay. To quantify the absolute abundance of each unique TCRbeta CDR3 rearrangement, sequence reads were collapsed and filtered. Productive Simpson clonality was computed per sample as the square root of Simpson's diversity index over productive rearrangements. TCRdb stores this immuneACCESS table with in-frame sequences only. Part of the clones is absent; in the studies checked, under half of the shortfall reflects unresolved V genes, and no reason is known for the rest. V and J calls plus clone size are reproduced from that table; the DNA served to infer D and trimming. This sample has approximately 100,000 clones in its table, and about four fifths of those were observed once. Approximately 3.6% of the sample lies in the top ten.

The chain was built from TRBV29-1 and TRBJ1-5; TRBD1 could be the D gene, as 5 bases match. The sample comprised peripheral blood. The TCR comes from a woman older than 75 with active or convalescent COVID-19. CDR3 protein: CSVAGGSNQPQHF. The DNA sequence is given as TGCAGCGTTGCGGGGGGGAGCAATCAGCCCCAGCATTTT.